The 15 T cell receptor beta chains presented below share a single source sample, sequenced in a study of T-cell reconstitution after alpha-beta-depleted transplantation in children. During its preparation, the TCRbeta library received unique molecular identifiers. In TCRdb, the PCR reads were re-called with MiXCR into one record per CDR3 protein. Among 350,000 to 400,000 distinct CDR3 sequences listed, more than 10% were seen once. This specimen was PBMCs, taken from the stem cell graft. The receptors were sampled from a human donor who donated a stem cell graft to a child with Fanconi anemia.

This chain connects TRBV27 to TRBJ2-7; D call uncertain. Germline lookup yields CDR1 MNHEY and CDR2 SMNVEV (reference sequence). Trimming cost V 10 bases and J 2 bases, with 18 bases left between them. The CDR3 spans 14 residues. CDR3 nucleotide sequence: TGTGCCATCGAACACTCTCCAAAAACCTACGAGCAGTACGTC. It specifies CAIEHSPKTYEQYV.

This clonotype was seen only a few times. The chain combines TRBV7-9 with TRBJ2-1, with 7 bases fitting TRBD1. CDR3 length: 15 residues. The trim removed 7 bases at V and 4 bases at J, leaving 10 bases unmatched. The V gene's germline CDR1 is SEHNR and CDR2 FQNEAQ (reference sequence). This CDR3 is CASTSPTGTYNEQFF. The CDR3 DNA follows: TGTGCCAGCACCTCCCCGACAGGGACGTACAATGAGCAGTTCTTC.

The sample holds many counts of this clonotype. This rearrangement joins TRBV21-1 to TRBJ2-3; the table's D call TRBD1 went unverified against the DNA. TRBV21-1 counts as a pseudogene. This CDR3 region has 15 residues. The CDR3 spells CASSNAGQTSDTQYF. CDR3 DNA sequence: TGTGCCAGCAGCAATGCAGGACAGACTTCAGATACGCAGTATTTT.

The gene calls are TRBV18 and TRBJ2-7, with 9 positions matching TRBD1. The V and J ends lost 3 bases and 6 bases, in that order; junction bases with no gene match: 12. Germline CDR1 is KGHSH and CDR2 is LQKENI. The CDR3 covers 16 residues. The CDR3 DNA sequence: TGTGCCAGCTCACCCTCAAGGACAGGGGTTGGATCCGAGCAGTACTTC. This sequence encodes CASSPSRTGVGSEQYF.

This clonotype was seen repeatedly, ten times or more. The chain carries TRBV20-1 and TRBJ2-5, with 8 bases identical to TRBD2. The V gene end was trimmed by 7 bases and the J gene end by 1 base; junction bases not matched to a gene: 5. The CDR3 is made up of 13 amino acids. Germline lookup yields CDR1 DFQATT and CDR2 SNEGSKA (reference sequence). CDR3 DNA: TGCAGTGAAGCGGGGGAACTCCAAGAGACCCAGTACTTC. Translating it yields CSEAGELQETQYF.

This clonotype turned up a few times. V is TRBV12-3 or TRBV12-4 and J is TRBJ1-1, with 7 bases lining up with TRBD1. The CDR3 contains 14 residues. The V gene end was trimmed by 3 bases and the J gene end by 7 bases; junction bases not matched to a gene: 8. CDR3 region: CASSLTGTEIEAFF. DNA of the CDR3: TGTGCCAGCAGTTTGACTGGGACAGAGATTGAAGCTTTCTTT.

This clonotype was seen only a few times. The chain carries TRBV6-2 or TRBV6-3 and TRBJ2-7; tentative D call: TRBD2 (6 bases). Germline CDR1 is MNHEY and CDR2 is SVGEGT. V was trimmed by 2 bases and J by 4 bases, leaving 9 bases between them. The CDR3 runs to 13 residues. The CDR3 here is CASSYKGRYEQYV. The CDR3 DNA reads TGTGCCAGCAGTTACAAGGGGAGGTACGAGCAGTACGTC.

The rearrangement uses TRBV5-1 and TRBJ1-1; the D gene is possibly TRBD1 (6 bases). Germline V gene data show CDR1 as SGHRS and CDR2 as YFSETQ. This CDR3 comprises 13 residues. The V end was cut by 0 bases, the J end by 7 bases, with 10 bases between. DNA of the CDR3: TGCGCCAGCAGCTTGGAGGACAGCCTTGAAGCTTTCTTT. It codes for CASSLEDSLEAFF.

Notes on this clonotype: A much larger clone differs from this one at a single base, so this may be a read error. V is TRBV5-1 and J is TRBJ1-1; 7 bases map to TRBD1. Germline lookup yields CDR1 SGHRS and CDR2 YFSETQ. V trimming: 2 bases; J trimming: 6 bases; junction bases outside the gene matches: 16. CDR3 size: 17 residues. The CDR3 loop is CASSFSSPPGGGSEAFF. For the CDR3, the DNA is TGCGCCAGCAGCTTTTCATCCCCGCCAGGGGGGGGATCTGAAGCTTTCTTT. The whole variable domain, filled in from reference TRBV5-1 and TRBJ1-1, reads KAGVTQTPRYLIKTRGQQVTLSCSPISGHRSVSWYQQTPGQGLQFLFEYFSETQRNKGNFPGRFSGRQFSNSRSEMNVSTLELGDSALYLCASSFSSPPGGGSEAFFGQGTRLTVV.

The chain is built from TRBV20-1 and TRBJ2-7, with 7 bases matching TRBD1. Germline V gives CDR1 DFQATT, CDR2 SNEGSKA (reference sequence). CDR3 size: 14 residues. The V segment lost 6 bases and the J segment 0 bases; nucleotides outside the gene matches: 8. The CDR3 DNA reads TGCAGTGCAACCTTGACAGGGAACTCCTACGAGCAGTACTTC. It yields the protein CSATLTGNSYEQYF.

This chain connects TRBV27 to TRBJ1-4, with 7 nucleotides matching TRBD1. Trimming at V came to 6 bases and at J to 5 bases, leaving 15 bases not matched to a gene. There are 17 residues in the CDR3. From germline, CDR1 is MNHEY and CDR2 SMNVEV (reference sequence). CDR3 protein: CASSPNFGQVGNEKLFF. The CDR3 nucleotides are TGTGCCAGCAGCCCCAACTTCGGACAGGTTGGGAATGAAAAACTGTTTTTT.

This clonotype has just a few counts. The rearrangement links TRBV10-3 to TRBJ1-1; 8 nucleotides align to TRBD1. The V gene's germline CDR1 is ENHRY and CDR2 SYGVKD. The J segment lost 1 base and the V segment lost 11 bases, leaving 6 bases of the junction unmatched. This CDR3 region has 13 residues. The CDR3 spells CASAGQGNTEAFF. The CDR3 bases are TGTGCCTCGGCCGGACAGGGGAACACTGAAGCTTTCTTT.

This clonotype has only a few counts. This chain links TRBV5-1 with TRBJ2-1; the match to TRBD1 covers 8 bases. The V gene's germline CDR1 is SGHRS and CDR2 YFSETQ. V dropped 4 bases and J dropped 10; count of bases not matched to a gene: 7. This CDR3 has 13 residues. The CDR3: CASSPGGHSEQFF. Here the CDR3 DNA reads TGCGCCAGCAGCCCAGGGGGCCACAGCGAGCAGTTCTTC. The full variable domain, rest sourced from reference TRBV5-1 and TRBJ2-1, is KAGVTQTPRYLIKTRGQQVTLSCSPISGHRSVSWYQQTPGQGLQFLFEYFSETQRNKGNFPGRFSGRQFSNSRSEMNVSTLELGDSALYLCASSPGGHSEQFFGPGTRLTVL.

A few counts support this clonotype. The V and J genes are TRBV19 and TRBJ1-2; D is unclear. Germline assignment: CDR1 LNHDA and CDR2 SQIVND (reference sequence). The CDR3 length is 15 residues. Trimming took 3 bases from V and 8 from J, leaving 19 bases between them. CDR3 protein: CASSMSDREISGYTF. In DNA form, the CDR3 reads TGTGCCAGTAGTATGTCGGACCGAGAGATTTCAGGCTACACCTTC.

Worth noting for this clonotype: Compared with germline, one end of the junction differs, possibly owing to a read error. This sequence joins TRBV20-1 and TRBJ2-1; TRBD1 agrees at 9 bases. CDR1 and CDR2 (germline): DFQATT, SNEGSKA (reference sequence). The CDR3 covers 11 residues. CDR3 region: CSAGGGDREIF. The CDR3, as DNA: TGCAGTGCTGGGGGTGGGGACAGGGAGATCTTC.